These T cell receptor beta chains were read from a single sample in a study of blood T cells in healthy people across ages. In TCRdb, the 5' RACE reads were re-called with MiXCR into one record per CDR3 protein. The table lists 850,000 to 1,000,000 distinct CDR3 sequences, 51% of them singletons, with about 22% in the top ten. The specimen was blood. All receptors derive from a woman aged 55-75 years in good health. Both conserved end residues are part of each CDR3. The D gene is left open where the match is weak. Rows give clone size only sometimes, using once, few, many, or a class for an expanded clone.

TRBV20-1	-	-	TRBJ1-2	TGCAGTGCTATTTACAGGGTAGACTACACCTTC	CSAIYRVDYTF
TRBV12-3/TRBV12-4	-	-	TRBJ1-2	TGTGCCAGCAGCCCCCGAGGTGAGGGCGGCTATGGCTACACCTTC	CASSPRGEGGYGYTF
TRBV2	few	-	TRBJ1-1	TGTGCCAGCAGTCGCATGAACACTGAAGCTTTCTTT	CASSRMNTEAFF
TRBV29-1	-	-	TRBJ2-3	TGCAGCGTAGACGGAGGACCCACATATACGCAGTATTTT	CSVDGGPTYTQYF
TRBV12-3/TRBV12-4	-	-	TRBJ2-3	TGTGCCAGCTCCGGGGGATGGGATACGCAGTATTTT	CASSGGWDTQYF
TRBV9	-	TRBD1	TRBJ2-5	TGTGCCAGCAGCATGGGACAGGAAGAGACCCAGTACTTC	CASSMGQEETQYF
TRBV6-2/TRBV6-3	few	TRBD2	TRBJ2-5	TGTGCCAGCAGTGACCTTAGCGGGGTCGGCCAAGAGACCCAGTACTTC	CASSDLSGVGQETQYF
TRBV5-6	once	-	TRBJ2-1	TGTGCCAGCAGCTGGTTTGGAGCGGTATCCTACAATGAGCAGTTCTTC	CASSWFGAVSYNEQFF
TRBV24-1	-	-	TRBJ2-3	TGTGCCACCAGTGACTCTGCCACAGATACGCAGTATTTT	CATSDSATDTQYF
TRBV9	-	TRBD2	TRBJ2-5	TGTGCCAGCAGCGCCCCGGGGACTAGCGAAGAGGAGACCCAGTACTTC	CASSAPGTSEEETQYF
TRBV11-2	-	-	TRBJ2-7	TGTGCCAGCAGCAATGGAGCAGCCTCCTACGAGCAGTACTTC	CASSNGAASYEQYF
TRBV4-2	-	-	TRBJ2-7	TGTGCCAGCAGCCACCAGAGAACGGGGGACGGATCCTACGAGCAGTACTTC	CASSHQRTGDGSYEQYF
TRBV7-8	-	-	TRBJ1-2	TGTGCCAGCAGCTCTCGGGATACTAACTATGGCTACACCTTC	CASSSRDTNYGYTF
TRBV2	-	-	TRBJ2-5	TGTGCCAGCAATGTTGGCGGGGCCTACCAAGAGACCCAGTACTTC	CASNVGGAYQETQYF
TRBV7-9	-	TRBD2	TRBJ2-5	TGTGCCAGCAGCAAGGGACTAGCGGAGGAGCAGTACTTC	CASSKGLAEEQYF
TRBV28	-	-	TRBJ2-7	TGTGCCAGCCGGGACCTGCCCCTCTACGAGCAGTACTTC	CASRDLPLYEQYF
TRBV20-1	few	-	TRBJ2-1	TGCAGTGCAGGCCCGACTTGGGGGTATGAGCAGTTCTTC	CSAGPTWGYEQFF
TRBV20-1	-	TRBD1	TRBJ1-4	TGCAGTGCTAGAGACCGGACAGGGGCCAGGGAAAAACTGTTTTTT	CSARDRTGAREKLFF
TRBV29-1	once	TRBD2	TRBJ2-7	TGCAGCGCTAGCGGGGGGGAAAATCTCTACGAGCAGTACTTC	CSASGGENLYEQYF
TRBV12-3/TRBV12-4	-	TRBD1	TRBJ2-1	TGCGCCAGCAGGTCGGGACAGGGCGAAAATGAGCAGTTCTTC	CASRSGQGENEQFF
TRBV29-1	many	TRBD1	TRBJ2-5	TGCAGCGTTGAGGGGACAGGGGGTCAAGAGACCCAGTACTTC	CSVEGTGGQETQYF
TRBV6-5	once	-	TRBJ2-7	TGTGCCAGCAGCAACGGCAGACCCTCCTACAATGAGCAGTACTTC	CASSNGRPSYNEQYF
TRBV11-2	-	-	TRBJ2-1	TGTGCCAGCAGCTTAGATATAGAGGACGGGAACAATGAGCAGTTCTTC	CASSLDIEDGNNEQFF
TRBV7-2	-	TRBD2	TRBJ2-5	TGTGCCAGCAGCTTATCTGTTCGGGGACTAGCGGGAGGTGAGACCCAGTACTTC	CASSLSVRGLAGGETQYF
TRBV20-1	once	-	TRBJ2-7	TGCAGTGCTGCGACTCGAAACTCACTCTACGAGCAGTACTTC	CSAATRNSLYEQYF
TRBV28	-	TRBD1	TRBJ2-7	TGTGCCAGCAGTCATCAGGGGGCGGTCATCCACGAGCAGTACTTC	CASSHQGAVIHEQYF
TRBV18	few	-	TRBJ2-1	TGTGCCAGCTCACCATTTGGTGGGAGCTCCTACAATGAGCAGTTCTTC	CASSPFGGSSYNEQFF
TRBV27	-	-	TRBJ2-1	TGTGCCAGCGGTTTAAGTACAGGAAGTTCCCACAATGAGCAGTTCTTC	CASGLSTGSSHNEQFF
TRBV7-2	few	-	TRBJ2-5	TGTGCCAGCAGCTTCGACGGCACCCAAAGTAAGTACTTC	CASSFDGTQSKYF
TRBV7-9	-	-	TRBJ2-7	TGTGCCAGCAGCAGGGACACCCGCTACGAGCAGTACTTC	CASSRDTRYEQYF
TRBV6-2/TRBV6-3	-	-	TRBJ2-2	TGTGCCAGCAGGCCGAACACCGGGGAGCTGTTTTTT	CASRPNTGELFF
TRBV29-1	-	-	TRBJ1-1	TGCAGCGTTGGATTGTACACTGAAGCTTTCTTT	CSVGLYTEAFF
TRBV7-6	-	TRBD2	TRBJ2-3	TGTGCCAGCAGCTCCGAGACTAGCGGGAGTCGGGATACGCAGTATTTT	CASSSETSGSRDTQYF
TRBV29-1	-	TRBD2	TRBJ2-5	TGCAGCGTTGAAGTCTCCAACGGACTAGCGGGGATGCAGACCCAGTACTTC	CSVEVSNGLAGMQTQYF
TRBV4-1	-	-	TRBJ2-5	TGCGCCAGCAGCCCCGGTGACAGACAAGAGACCCAGTACTTC	CASSPGDRQETQYF
TRBV28	few	TRBD1	TRBJ2-1	TGTGCCAGCACCCCTCCCCCCCAGGGGGTGAGCTGGAATGAGCAGTTCTTC	CASTPPPQGVSWNEQFF
TRBV20-1	-	TRBD1	TRBJ2-7	TGCAGTGCTCCGAGGACAGGGGCGTCCTACGAGCAGTACTTC	CSAPRTGASYEQYF